This T cell receptor beta chain was observed in a study of blood T cell repertoires in COVID-19. Germline V gene data show CDR1 as MNHEY and CDR2 as SVGAGI. Trimming pared 6 bases from V and 1 base from J, leaving 15 bases between. The CDR3 consists of 15 residues. The assay was immunoSEQ multiplex PCR, and TCRdb's table has in-frame clones only and misses some. Of approximately 110,000 clones in the sample, around 84% were seen once. The J gene is TRBJ1-1, the V gene TRBV6-5; the D gene is possibly TRBD1 (6 bases). This TCR was sampled from a human donor in a cohort sampled during active COVID-19. Sequencing input: peripheral blood. The CDR3 spells CASSPTGGGNTEAFF. CDR3 nucleotide sequence: TGTGCCAGCAGCCCGACAGGTGGGGGGAACACTGAAGCTTTCTTT.